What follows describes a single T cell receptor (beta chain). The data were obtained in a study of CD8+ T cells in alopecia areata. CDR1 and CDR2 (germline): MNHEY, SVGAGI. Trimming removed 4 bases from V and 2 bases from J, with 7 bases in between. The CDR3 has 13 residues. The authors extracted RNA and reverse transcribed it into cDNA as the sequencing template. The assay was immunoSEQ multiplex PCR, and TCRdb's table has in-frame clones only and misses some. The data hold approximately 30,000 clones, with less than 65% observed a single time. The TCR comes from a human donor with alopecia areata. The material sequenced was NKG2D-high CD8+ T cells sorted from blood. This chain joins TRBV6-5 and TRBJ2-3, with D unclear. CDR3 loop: CASSFINTDTQYF. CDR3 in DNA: TGTGCCAGCAGTTTTATAAACACAGATACGCAGTATTTT.